This T cell receptor beta chain emerged from a study of T cells after yellow fever vaccination. Overall study results and limits: The secondary T-cell response peaked on day 5, not day 15, but was weaker. Booster sampling recovered most clones from primary vaccination (approximately 96% CD4, just over 85% CD8).

Germline CDR1 is SGDLS and CDR2 is YYNGEE. With 4 bases removed from V and 8 bases from J, the gap between germline ends came to 16 bases. This CDR3 contains 14 residues. Synthesis of TCR cDNA relied on 5'RACE template switching, which attached a universal primer site and UMIs. TCRdb processed the 5' RACE reads anew with MiXCR; each CDR3 protein has one entry. This sample carries about 120,000 distinct CDR3 sequences, approximately 16% of them seen once, and the ten largest clones take roughly two fifths. Comments on this clonotype: As yet, its antigen is unknown.

The receptor comes from a man between 18 and 29 years old who received the YFV17D yellow fever vaccine. Specimen: CD8+ T cells sorted from PBMCs, collected 5 days after the yellow fever booster vaccination. V gene TRBV9 combines with J gene TRBJ2-4; D assignment may be TRBD1 or TRBD2 (6 bases each). The CDR3 DNA follows: TGTGCCAGCAGCCCAGGGGCTAGCGAGGACATTCAGTACTTC. Translation: CASSPGASEDIQYF.